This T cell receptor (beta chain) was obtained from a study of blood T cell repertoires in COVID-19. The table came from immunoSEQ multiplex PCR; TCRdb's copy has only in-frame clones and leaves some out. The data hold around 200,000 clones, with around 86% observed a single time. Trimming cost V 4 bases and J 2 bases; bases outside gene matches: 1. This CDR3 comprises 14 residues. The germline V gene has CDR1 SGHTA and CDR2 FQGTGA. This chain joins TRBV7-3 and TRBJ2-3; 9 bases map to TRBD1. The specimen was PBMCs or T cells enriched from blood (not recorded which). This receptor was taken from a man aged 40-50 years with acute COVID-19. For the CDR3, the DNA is TGTGCCAGCAGCTGGACAGGGGACACAGATACGCAGTATTTT. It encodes CASSWTGDTDTQYF. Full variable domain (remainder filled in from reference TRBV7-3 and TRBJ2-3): GAGVSQTPSNKVTEKGKYVELRCDPISGHTALYWYRQSLGQGPEFLIYFQGTGAADDSGLPNDRFFAVRPEGSVSTLKIQRTERGDSAVYLCASSWTGDTDTQYFGPGTRLTVL.